The 8 T cell receptor beta chains below were found in one sample sequenced in a study of T cell repertoires in cytomegalovirus infection. In TCRdb, the reads were re-called with MiXCR into one record per CDR3 protein. The repertoire holds about 230,000 distinct CDR3 sequences, with 6.5% as singletons. Source material: PBMCs. These receptor sequences come from a human donor in good health (CMV status not recorded). Some clones in this sample may be carry-over from other donors' samples.

The chain joins TRBV7-9 to TRBJ1-2; 7 nucleotides match TRBD1. This CDR3 is built from 15 residues. V was clipped by 3 bases and J by 0 bases; unmatched bases: 4. Germline CDR1 and CDR2: SEHNR and FQNEAQ (reference sequence). The CDR3 loop reads CASSLGTAANYGYTF. The CDR3 DNA reads TGTGCCAGCAGCTTGGGGACAGCCGCTAACTATGGCTACACCTTC.

This clonotype was picked up many times. The genes are TRBV9 and TRBJ2-7, with 7 nucleotides matching TRBD2. Germline CDR1 is SGDLS and CDR2 is YYNGEE. Losses at the gene ends were 3 bases for V and 6 bases for J; bases not matched to a gene: 12. The CDR3 consists of 15 residues. As DNA, the CDR3 is TGTGCCAGCAGCGAGGGACTACCCTTTCAGAGCGAGCAGTACTTC. It is translated as CASSEGLPFQSEQYF.

A remark on this clonotype: A much larger clone differs by one base, so this may be a read error. The J gene is TRBJ1-5, the V gene TRBV14, with D tentatively TRBD1 (6 bases). This CDR3 spans 15 amino acids. Germline V gene sequence: CDR1 SGHDN, CDR2 FVKESK. The V end was cut by 5 bases, the J end by 9 bases, with 20 bases between. CDR3 coding DNA: TGTGCCAGCAGCTTGAAAGGGGGGGCTGGTCGGCCCCAGCATTTT. The encoded protein is CASSLKGGAGRPQHF.

Ten or more counts support this clonotype. The chain employs TRBV7-2 and TRBJ2-2; 7 nucleotides agree with TRBD2. The germline CDR1 and CDR2 sequences are SGHTA and FQGNSA. V dropped 1 base and J dropped 3; count of bases not matched to a gene: 5. The CDR3 extends over 16 amino acids. CDR3 in amino acids: CASSLVGGFDTGELFF. CDR3 DNA: TGTGCCAGCAGCTTAGTCGGGGGGTTTGACACCGGGGAGCTGTTTTTT.

Ten or more counts support this clonotype. The chain joins TRBV5-8 to TRBJ2-7; D is unclear. The germline V and J ends were trimmed by 0 bases and 3 bases, with 10 bases remaining between them. The CDR3 contains 14 residues. The germline CDR1 and CDR2 sequences are SGHTS and YDEGEE. Here the CDR3 reads CASSLDDTLYEQYF. In DNA, the CDR3 is TGTGCCAGCAGCTTGGATGACACCCTCTACGAGCAGTACTTC.

As regards this clonotype: A single base separates this from a much larger clone, so it may be a read error. The J gene is TRBJ2-5, the V gene TRBV20-1; 9 bases align to TRBD1. The J call may not be correct, given that the DNA end is closer to TRBJ2-1. Germline assignment: CDR1 DFQATT and CDR2 SNEGSKA (reference sequence). The CDR3 runs to 14 residues. Written as DNA, the CDR3 is TGCAGTGCTAGTTCCTACAGGGGGCAGGAGACCCAGTTCTTC. This sequence encodes CSASSYRGQETQFF.

This clonotype was found many times. V and J are TRBV10-3 and TRBJ1-3; D gene ambiguous. The CDR3 has 16 amino acids. Germline CDR1 is ENHRY and CDR2 is SYGVKD. With 6 bases removed from V and 2 bases from J, the gap between germline ends came to 17 bases. This chain's CDR3 is CAIRLTSVLAGNTIYF. The CDR3 DNA follows: TGTGCCATCAGACTGACATCGGTGTTGGCTGGAAACACCATATATTTT.

This clonotype was counted many times. The chain combines TRBV6-2 or TRBV6-3 with TRBJ1-2; the D is unclear. The germline V gene encodes CDR1 MNHEY and CDR2 SVGEGT. V gave up 4 bases and J gave up 0 bases, with 9 bases separating them. This CDR3 has 14 amino acids. The CDR3 DNA follows: TGTGCCAGCAGTTGGGCAGGAGCTAACTATGGCTACACCTTC. It encodes CASSWAGANYGYTF.